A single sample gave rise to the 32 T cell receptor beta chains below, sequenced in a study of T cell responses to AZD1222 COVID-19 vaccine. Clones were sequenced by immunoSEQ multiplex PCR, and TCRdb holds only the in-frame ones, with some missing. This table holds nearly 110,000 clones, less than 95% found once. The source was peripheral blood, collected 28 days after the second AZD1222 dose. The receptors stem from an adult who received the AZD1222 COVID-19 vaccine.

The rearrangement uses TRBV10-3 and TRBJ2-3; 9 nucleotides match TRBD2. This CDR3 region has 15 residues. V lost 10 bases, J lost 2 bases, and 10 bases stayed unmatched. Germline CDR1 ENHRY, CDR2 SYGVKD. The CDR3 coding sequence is TGTGCCACGAAACCTAGCGGGGCGGCCACAGATACGCAGTATTTT. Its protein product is CATKPSGAATDTQYF.

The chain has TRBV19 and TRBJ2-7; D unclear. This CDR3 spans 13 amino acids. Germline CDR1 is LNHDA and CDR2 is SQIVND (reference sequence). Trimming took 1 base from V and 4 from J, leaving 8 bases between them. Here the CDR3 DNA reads TGTGCCAGTAGTATAGGGCCCTTGTACGAGCAGTACTTC. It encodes CASSIGPLYEQYF.

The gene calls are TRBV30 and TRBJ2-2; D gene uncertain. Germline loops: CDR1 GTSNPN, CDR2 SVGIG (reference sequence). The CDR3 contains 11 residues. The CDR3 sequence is CARSRSGELFF. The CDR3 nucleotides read TGTGCTAGGAGTAGGAGCGGGGAGCTGTTTTTT.

In DNA form, the CDR3 reads TGTGCCAGCAGTGCGGCTAGCGGGGGGGTGGCTGAGCAGTTCTTC. This codes for CASSAASGGVAEQFF. The chain uses TRBV6-4 and TRBJ2-1; TRBD2 aligns across 12 bases. Trimming took 4 bases from V and 9 from J; bases not matched to a gene: 7. Germline CDR1 reads MRHNA; CDR2 reads SNTAGT. The CDR3 length is 15 residues.

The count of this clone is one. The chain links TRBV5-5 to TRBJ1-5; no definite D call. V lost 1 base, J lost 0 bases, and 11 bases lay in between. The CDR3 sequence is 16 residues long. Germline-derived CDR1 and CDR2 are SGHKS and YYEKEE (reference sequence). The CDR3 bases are TGTGCCAGCAGCTTGATTGTACAGCCTAGCAATCAGCCCCAGCATTTT. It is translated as CASSLIVQPSNQPQHF.

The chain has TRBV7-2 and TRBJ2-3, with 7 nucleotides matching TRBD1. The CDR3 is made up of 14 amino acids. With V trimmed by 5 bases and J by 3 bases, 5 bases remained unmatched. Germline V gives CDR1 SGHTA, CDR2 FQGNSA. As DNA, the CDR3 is TGTGCCAGCAGCCCTGGGACAGCGACAGATACGCAGTATTTT. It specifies CASSPGTATDTQYF.

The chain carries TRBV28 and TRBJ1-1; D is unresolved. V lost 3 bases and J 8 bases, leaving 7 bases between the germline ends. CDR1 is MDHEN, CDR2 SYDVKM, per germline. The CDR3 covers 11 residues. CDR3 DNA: TGTGCCAGCAGTTTCGCGCGAGAAGCTTTCTTT. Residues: CASSFAREAFF.

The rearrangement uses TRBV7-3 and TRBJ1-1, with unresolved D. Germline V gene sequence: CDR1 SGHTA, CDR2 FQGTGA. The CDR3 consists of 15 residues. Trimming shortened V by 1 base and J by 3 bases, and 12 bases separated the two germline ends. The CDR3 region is CASSLMPGGDTEAFF. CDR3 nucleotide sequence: TGTGCCAGCAGCTTAATGCCGGGAGGTGACACTGAAGCTTTCTTT.

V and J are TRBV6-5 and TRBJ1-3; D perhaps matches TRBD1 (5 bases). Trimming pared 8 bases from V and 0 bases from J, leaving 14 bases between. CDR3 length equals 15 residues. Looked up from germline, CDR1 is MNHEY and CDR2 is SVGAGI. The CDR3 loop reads CASGGGYSSGNTIYF. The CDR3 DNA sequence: TGTGCCAGCGGGGGGGGGTACTCCTCTGGAAACACCATATATTTT.

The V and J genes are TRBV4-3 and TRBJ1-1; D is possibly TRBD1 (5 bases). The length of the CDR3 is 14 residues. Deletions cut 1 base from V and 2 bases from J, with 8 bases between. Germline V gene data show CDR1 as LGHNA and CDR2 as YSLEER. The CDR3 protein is CASSQGGKNTEAFF. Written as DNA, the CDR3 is TGCGCCAGCAGCCAAGGGGGCAAAAACACTGAAGCTTTCTTT.

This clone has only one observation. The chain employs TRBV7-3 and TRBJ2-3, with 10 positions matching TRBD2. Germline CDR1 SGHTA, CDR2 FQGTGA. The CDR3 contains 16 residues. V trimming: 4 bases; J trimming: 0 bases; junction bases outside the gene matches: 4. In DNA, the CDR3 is TGTGCCAGCAGCTCAGGGACTAGCGCTAGCACAGATACGCAGTATTTT. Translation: CASSSGTSASTDTQYF.

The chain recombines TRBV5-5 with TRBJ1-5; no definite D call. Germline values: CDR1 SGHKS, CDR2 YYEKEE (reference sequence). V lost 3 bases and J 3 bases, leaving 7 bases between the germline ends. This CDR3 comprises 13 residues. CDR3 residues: CASSYSSNQPQHF. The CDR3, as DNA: TGTGCCAGCAGCTACAGTTCCAATCAGCCCCAGCATTTT.

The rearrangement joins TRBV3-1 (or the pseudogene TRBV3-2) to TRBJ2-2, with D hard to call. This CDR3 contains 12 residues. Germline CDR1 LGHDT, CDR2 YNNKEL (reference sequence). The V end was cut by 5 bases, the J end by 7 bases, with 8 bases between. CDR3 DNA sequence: TGTGCCAGCAGCTGGGGTGGCGGGGAGCTGTTTTTT. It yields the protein CASSWGGGELFF.

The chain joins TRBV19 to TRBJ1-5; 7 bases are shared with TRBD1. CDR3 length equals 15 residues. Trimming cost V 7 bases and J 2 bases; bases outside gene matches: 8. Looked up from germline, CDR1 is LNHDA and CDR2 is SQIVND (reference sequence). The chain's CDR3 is CASKGQSQGNQPQHF. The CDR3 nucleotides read TGTGCCAGTAAGGGACAGTCCCAGGGCAATCAGCCCCAGCATTTT.

The CDR3 spells CASSLALVRDAEQYF. The CDR3 DNA sequence: TGTGCCAGCAGCTTAGCTTTGGTCCGTGATGCCGAGCAGTACTTC. The V call is TRBV7-2, the J call TRBJ2-7; no definite D call. This CDR3 contains 15 residues. V was shortened by 0 bases and J by 6 bases, with 15 bases between the two germline ends. The germline gives CDR1 SGHTA, CDR2 FQGNSA.

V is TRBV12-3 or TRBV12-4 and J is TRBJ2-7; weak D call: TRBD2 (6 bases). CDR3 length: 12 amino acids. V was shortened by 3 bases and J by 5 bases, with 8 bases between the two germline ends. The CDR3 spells CASSFGGNEQYF. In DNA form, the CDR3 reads TGTGCCAGCAGTTTTGGGGGGAACGAGCAGTACTTC.

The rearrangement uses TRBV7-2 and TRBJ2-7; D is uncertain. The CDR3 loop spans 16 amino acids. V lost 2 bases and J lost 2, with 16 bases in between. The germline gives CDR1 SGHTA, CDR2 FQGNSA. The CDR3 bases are TGTGCCAGCAGCTTATCCCATTGGCAGTACGCCTACGAGCAGTACTTC. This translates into CASSLSHWQYAYEQYF. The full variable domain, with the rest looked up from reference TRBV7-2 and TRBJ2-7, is GAGVSQSPSNKVTEKGKDVELRCDPISGHTALYWYRQSLGQGLEFLIYFQGNSAPDKSGLPSDRFSAERTGGSVSTLTIQRTQQEDSAVYLCASSLSHWQYAYEQYFGPGTRLTVT.

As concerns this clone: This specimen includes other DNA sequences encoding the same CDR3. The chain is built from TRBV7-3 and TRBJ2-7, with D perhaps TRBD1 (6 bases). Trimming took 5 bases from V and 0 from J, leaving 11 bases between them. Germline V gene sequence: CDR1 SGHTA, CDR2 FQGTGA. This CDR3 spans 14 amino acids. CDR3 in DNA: TGTGCCAGCAGCCCGACAGGACCCTCCTACGAGCAGTACTTC. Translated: CASSPTGPSYEQYF.

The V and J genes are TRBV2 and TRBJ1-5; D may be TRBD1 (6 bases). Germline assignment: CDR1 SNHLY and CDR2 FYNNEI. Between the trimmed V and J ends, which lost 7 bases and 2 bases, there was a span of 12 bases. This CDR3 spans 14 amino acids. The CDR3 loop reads CASTRGLGNQPQHF. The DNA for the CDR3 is TGTGCCAGCACCCGGGGGCTTGGCAATCAGCCCCAGCATTTT.

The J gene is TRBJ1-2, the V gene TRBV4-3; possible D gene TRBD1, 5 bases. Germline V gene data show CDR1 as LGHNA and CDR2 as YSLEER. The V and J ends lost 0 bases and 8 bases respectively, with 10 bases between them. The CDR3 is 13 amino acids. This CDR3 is CASSQETDRGYTF. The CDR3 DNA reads TGCGCCAGCAGCCAAGAGACAGACAGAGGCTACACCTTC.

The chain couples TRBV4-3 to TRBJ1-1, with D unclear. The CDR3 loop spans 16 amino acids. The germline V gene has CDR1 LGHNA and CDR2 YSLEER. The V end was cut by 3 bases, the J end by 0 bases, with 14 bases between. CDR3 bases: TGCGCCAGCAGCCAGGCACACAGTCTCATGAACACTGAAGCTTTCTTT. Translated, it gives CASSQAHSLMNTEAFF.

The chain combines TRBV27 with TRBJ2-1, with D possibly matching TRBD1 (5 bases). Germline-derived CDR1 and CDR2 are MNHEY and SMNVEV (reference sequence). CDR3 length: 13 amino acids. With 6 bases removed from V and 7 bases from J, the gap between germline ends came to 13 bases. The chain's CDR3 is CASSHPGLNEQFF. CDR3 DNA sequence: TGTGCCAGCAGCCACCCAGGGTTGAATGAGCAGTTCTTC.

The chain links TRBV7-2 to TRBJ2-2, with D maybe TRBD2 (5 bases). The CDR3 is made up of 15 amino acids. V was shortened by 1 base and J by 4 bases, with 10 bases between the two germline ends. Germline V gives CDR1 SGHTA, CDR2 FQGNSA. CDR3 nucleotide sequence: TGTGCCAGCAGCTTAGTCGGGGTGGGCACCGGGGAGCTGTTTTTT. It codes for CASSLVGVGTGELFF.

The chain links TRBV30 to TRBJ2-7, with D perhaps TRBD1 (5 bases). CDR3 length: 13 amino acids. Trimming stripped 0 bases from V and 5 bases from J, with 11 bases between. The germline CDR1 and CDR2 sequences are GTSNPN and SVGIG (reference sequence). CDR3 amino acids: CAWSVYRSDEQYF. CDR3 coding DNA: TGTGCCTGGAGTGTCTACAGGAGCGACGAGCAGTACTTC.

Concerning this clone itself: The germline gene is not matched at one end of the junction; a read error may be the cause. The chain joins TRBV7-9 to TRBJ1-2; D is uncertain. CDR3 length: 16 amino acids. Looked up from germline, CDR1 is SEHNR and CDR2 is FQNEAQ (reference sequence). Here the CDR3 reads CASRLGSGVGNYGYTF. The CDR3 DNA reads TGTGCCAGCAGATTAGGGTCGGGAGTCGGGAACTATGGCTACACCTTC.

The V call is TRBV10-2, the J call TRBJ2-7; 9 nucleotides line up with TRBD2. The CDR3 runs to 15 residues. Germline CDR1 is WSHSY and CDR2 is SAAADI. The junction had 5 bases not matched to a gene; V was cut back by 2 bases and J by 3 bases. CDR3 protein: CASSEASGANYEQYF. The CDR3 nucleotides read TGCGCCAGCAGTGAGGCTAGCGGGGCTAACTACGAGCAGTACTTC.

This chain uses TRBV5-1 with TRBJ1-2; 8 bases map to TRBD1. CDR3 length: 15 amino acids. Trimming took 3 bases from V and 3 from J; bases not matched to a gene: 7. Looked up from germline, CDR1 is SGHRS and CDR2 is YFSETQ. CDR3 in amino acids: CASSSMTGADYGYTF. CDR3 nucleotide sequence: TGCGCCAGCAGCTCAATGACAGGGGCGGACTATGGCTACACCTTC.

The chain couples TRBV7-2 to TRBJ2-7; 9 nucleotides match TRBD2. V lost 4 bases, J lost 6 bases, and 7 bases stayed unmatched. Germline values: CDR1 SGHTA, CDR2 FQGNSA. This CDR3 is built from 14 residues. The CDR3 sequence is CASSWLAGSFEQYF. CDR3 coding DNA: TGTGCCAGCAGCTGGCTAGCGGGGAGCTTCGAGCAGTACTTC. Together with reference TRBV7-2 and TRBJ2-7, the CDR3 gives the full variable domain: GAGVSQSPSNKVTEKGKDVELRCDPISGHTALYWYRQSLGQGLEFLIYFQGNSAPDKSGLPSDRFSAERTGGSVSTLTIQRTQQEDSAVYLCASSWLAGSFEQYFGPGTRLTVT.

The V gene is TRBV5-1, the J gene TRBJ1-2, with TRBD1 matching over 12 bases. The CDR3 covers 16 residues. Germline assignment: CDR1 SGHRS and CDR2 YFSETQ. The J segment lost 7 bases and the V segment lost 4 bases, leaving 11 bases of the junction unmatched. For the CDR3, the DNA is TGCGCCAGCAGCCCGACGTCCGGGACAGGGGGCTTTGGCTACACCTTC. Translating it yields CASSPTSGTGGFGYTF.

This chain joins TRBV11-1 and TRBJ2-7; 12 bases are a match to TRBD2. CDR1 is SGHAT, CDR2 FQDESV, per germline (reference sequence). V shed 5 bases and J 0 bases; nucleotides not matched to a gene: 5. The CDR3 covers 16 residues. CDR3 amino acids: CASSPGLAGSSYEQYF. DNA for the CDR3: TGTGCCAGCAGCCCCGGACTAGCGGGGAGCTCCTACGAGCAGTACTTC.

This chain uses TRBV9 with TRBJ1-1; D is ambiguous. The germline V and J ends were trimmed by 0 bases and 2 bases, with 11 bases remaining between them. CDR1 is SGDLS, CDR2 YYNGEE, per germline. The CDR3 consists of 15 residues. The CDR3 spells CASSVDGVINTEAFF. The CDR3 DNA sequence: TGTGCCAGCAGCGTAGACGGGGTTATTAACACTGAAGCTTTCTTT.

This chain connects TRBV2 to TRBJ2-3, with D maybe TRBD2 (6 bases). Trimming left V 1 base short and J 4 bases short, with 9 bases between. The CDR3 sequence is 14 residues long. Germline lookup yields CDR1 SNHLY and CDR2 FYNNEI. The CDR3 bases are TGTGCCAGCAGTGAAGGCGGGGTCCCAGATACGCAGTATTTT. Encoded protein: CASSEGGVPDTQYF.